The 17 T cell receptor beta chains below were found in one sample sequenced in a study of Graves' ophthalmopathy and Graves' hyperthyroidism (dated by TCRdb to the late 2010s). The instrument was an Illumina HiSeq 2000. TCR beta CDR3 regions were amplified from RNA transcripts for repertoire sequencing. A first-round RT-PCR used HTBI primers with the Qiagen OneStep RT-PCR kit, followed by a second-round multiplex PCR, size selection and purification. TCRdb took the public reads, trimmed them with fastp at Q25, ran MiXCR for clone calling and kept in-frame beta chains. Entries are consolidated by CDR3 protein sequence, retaining the most common genes and DNA. The sample table holds 900,000 to 1,200,000 distinct CDR3 sequences, of which about two fifths were seen once. Roughly 10% of the sample comes from the top ten. Material for sequencing was peripheral blood or thyroid tissue (not recorded which). The source of these receptors is an adult man with Graves' hyperthyroidism.

Comment on this clonotype: A much larger clone lies one base from this, so it may be a read error. The chain joins TRBV12-3 or TRBV12-4 to TRBJ1-1, with a possible D match to TRBD1 (5 bases). The V gene lost 3 bases and the J gene lost 8 bases, with 19 bases spanning the gap. This CDR3 is 15 amino acids long. Here the CDR3 reads CASSFQDSTHIEAFF. Written as DNA, the CDR3 is TGTGCCAGCAGTTTTCAAGACAGTACACACATCGAAGCTTTCTTT.

The chain uses TRBV29-1 and TRBJ1-2, with D maybe TRBD1 (6 bases). This CDR3 region has 14 residues. V lost 7 bases and J lost 2, with 17 bases in between. Germline CDR1 and CDR2: SQVTM and ANQGSEA. CDR3 residues: CSATGHAGNYGYTF. CDR3 DNA sequence: TGCAGCGCGACGGGACACGCAGGGAACTATGGCTACACCTTC.

Note on this clonotype: It may be a read error: a sequence one base away is much more abundant. The rearrangement uses TRBV20-1 and TRBJ1-4; D unclear. The CDR3 spans 16 residues. The V end lost 3 bases, the J end lost 0 bases, and 14 bases lay between the germline ends. Per the germline V gene, CDR1 is DFQATT and CDR2 is SNEGSKA (reference sequence). For the CDR3, the DNA is TGCAGTGCTAGGCGTGTCGGTCTTGCAACTAATGAAAAACTGTTTTTT. Protein sequence: CSARRVGLATNEKLFF.

The gene calls are TRBV5-1 and TRBJ1-6, with D perhaps matching TRBD1 (5 bases). CDR1 and CDR2 from the germline V gene are SGHRS and YFSETQ. The V gene lost 1 base and the J gene lost 5 bases, with 10 bases spanning the gap. CDR3 length: 15 residues. The CDR3 DNA follows: TGCGCCAGCAGCTTGTGGGGGGACGATAATTCACCCCTCCACTTT. The encoded protein is CASSLWGDDNSPLHF.

Of note for this clonotype: Possible read error: a much larger clone is one base away. The V gene is TRBV6-6, the J gene TRBJ1-6, with a possible D match to TRBD1 (6 bases). Trimming stripped 4 bases from V and 19 bases from J, with 14 bases between. Per the germline V gene, CDR1 is MNHNY and CDR2 is SVGAGI (reference sequence). This CDR3 spans 11 amino acids. The CDR3 protein is CASSCRQVVHF. The CDR3 DNA reads as TGTGCCAGCAGTTGCCGACAGGTGGTACACTTT.

This clonotype was picked up many times. The V and J genes are TRBV5-1 and TRBJ1-2; possible D gene TRBD1, 5 bases. The length of the CDR3 is 15 residues. Germline CDR1 reads SGHRS; CDR2 reads YFSETQ. The V end was cut by 4 bases, the J end by 4 bases, with 17 bases between. The CDR3: CASSERPGPSYGYTF. DNA of the CDR3: TGCGCCAGCAGCGAGAGACCGGGACCGAGCTATGGCTACACCTTC.

The chain joins TRBV5-1 to TRBJ2-5; D perhaps matches TRBD1 (5 bases). Germline V gene sequence: CDR1 SGHRS, CDR2 YFSETQ. The CDR3 runs 15 residues. Trimming shortened V by 4 bases and J by 5 bases, and 18 bases separated the two germline ends. As DNA, the CDR3 is TGCGCCAGCAGCCGAGGCCTCCAGGGTTTCGAGACCCAGTACTTC. Protein product: CASSRGLQGFETQYF. The variable domain in full, with the rest retrieved from reference TRBV5-1 and TRBJ2-5, is KAGVTQTPRYLIKTRGQQVTLSCSPISGHRSVSWYQQTPGQGLQFLFEYFSETQRNKGNFPGRFSGRQFSNSRSEMNVSTLELGDSALYLCASSRGLQGFETQYFGPGTRLLVL.

In its sample, this clonotype was seen many times. The V and J genes are TRBV9 and TRBJ2-5; 10 bases agree with TRBD2. The germline gives CDR1 SGDLS, CDR2 YYNGEE. V shed 4 bases, J shed 2 bases, and the junction held 8 bases outside the gene matches. CDR3 size: 16 residues. Here the CDR3 reads CASSLRTSGVQETQYF. CDR3 in DNA: TGTGCCAGCAGCCTTAGGACTAGCGGAGTGCAAGAGACCCAGTACTTC.

This clonotype was recorded many times. The genes are TRBV7-9 and TRBJ1-2; TRBD1 aligns across 7 bases. The CDR3 consists of 14 residues. With V trimmed by 5 bases and J by 4 bases, 7 bases remained unmatched. Germline V gene lookup returns CDR1 SEHNR and CDR2 FQNEAQ (reference sequence). CDR3 loop: CASSPPGQLYGYTF. CDR3 in DNA: TGTGCCAGCAGCCCCCCGGGACAGCTCTATGGCTACACCTTC.

This clonotype came up a few times. V gene TRBV2 combines with J gene TRBJ1-5; 7 bases are a match to TRBD1. This CDR3 has 16 amino acids. V lost 6 bases and J lost 4; bases outside the gene matches: 12. The germline gives CDR1 SNHLY, CDR2 FYNNEI. CDR3 region: CASSGGGTGKNQPQHF. As DNA, the CDR3 is TGTGCCAGCAGCGGAGGGGGCACTGGAAAAAATCAGCCCCAGCATTTT.

This clonotype was counted only a few times. V and J are TRBV6-5 and TRBJ2-7; 12 bases are a match to TRBD2. V shed 3 bases and J 5 bases; nucleotides not matched to a gene: 8. From germline, CDR1 is MNHEY and CDR2 SVGAGI. The CDR3 covers 16 residues. The CDR3 spells CASSYLAGGPGDEQYF. The CDR3 nucleotides read TGTGCCAGCAGTTATCTAGCGGGGGGGCCGGGGGACGAGCAGTACTTC.

This sequence joins TRBV10-3 and TRBJ1-2; 10 bases fit TRBD1. Germline lookup yields CDR1 ENHRY and CDR2 SYGVKD. The CDR3 loop spans 14 amino acids. V was pared by 5 bases and J by 6 bases, with 6 bases of the junction left unmatched. CDR3 in DNA: TGTGCCATCAGTAGCGGGACAGGGGATGATGGCTACACCTTC. This translates into CAISSGTGDDGYTF.

V and J are TRBV20-1 and TRBJ2-2, with D hard to call. The CDR3 loop spans 15 amino acids. From germline, CDR1 is DFQATT and CDR2 SNEGSKA (reference sequence). Trimming removed 1 base from V and 1 base from J, with 10 bases in between. The CDR3 region has the DNA TGCAGTGCTAGAGTAGTGAAGCAGAACACCGGGGAGCTGTTTTTT. Amino acids: CSARVVKQNTGELFF.

To note about this clonotype: One junction end does not reproduce the germline sequence, and a read error may be involved. The chain is built from TRBV10-3 and TRBJ1-5; D call uncertain. In germline, CDR1 is ENHRY, CDR2 SYGVKD. The CDR3 is made up of 14 amino acids. For the CDR3, the DNA is TGTGCCAACAGTGAAGCGCTAGGGTATCAGCCCCAGCATTTT. Its translation: CANSEALGYQPQHF.

Concerning this clonotype itself: At one end the junction does not follow the germline gene, possibly because of a read error. This chain joins TRBV9 and TRBJ1-3; the D is unclear. Germline V gives CDR1 SGDLS, CDR2 YYNGEE. This CDR3 has 17 residues. This CDR3 is CASSVVPGEGSGNTTYF. The CDR3, as DNA: TGTGCCAGCAGCGTAGTTCCCGGTGAGGGCTCTGGAAACACCACATATTTT.

V gene TRBV3-1 combines with J gene TRBJ2-5; D possibly corresponds to TRBD2 (6 bases). The CDR3 is made up of 16 amino acids. Trimming removed 3 bases at V and 2 bases at J, with 16 bases between. The germline V gene has CDR1 LGHDT and CDR2 YNNKEL (reference sequence). The CDR3 region has the DNA TGTGCCAGCAGCCAGGAAATAGCGGCGGAACAAGAGACCCAGTACTTC. Its translation: CASSQEIAAEQETQYF.

The rearrangement uses TRBV28 and TRBJ2-2; D is undetermined. The germline gives CDR1 MDHEN, CDR2 SYDVKM. Deletions cut 2 bases from V and 0 bases from J, with 10 bases between. This CDR3 contains 16 residues. CDR3: CASSLTAAPNTGELFF. The CDR3 DNA follows: TGTGCCAGCAGTTTAACGGCGGCTCCGAACACCGGGGAGCTGTTTTTT.